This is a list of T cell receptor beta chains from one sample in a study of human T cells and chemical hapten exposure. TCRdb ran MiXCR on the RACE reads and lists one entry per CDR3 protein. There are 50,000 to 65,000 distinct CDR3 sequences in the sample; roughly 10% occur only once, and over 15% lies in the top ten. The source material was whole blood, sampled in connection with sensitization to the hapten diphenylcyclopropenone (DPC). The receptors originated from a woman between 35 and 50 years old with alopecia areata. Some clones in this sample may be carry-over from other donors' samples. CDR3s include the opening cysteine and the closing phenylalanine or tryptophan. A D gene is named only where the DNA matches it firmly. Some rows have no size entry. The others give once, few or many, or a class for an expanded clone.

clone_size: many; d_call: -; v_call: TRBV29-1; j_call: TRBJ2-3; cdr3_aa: CSTRSSGHGTDTQYF; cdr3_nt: TGCAGCACAAGGAGTTCGGGACATGGCACAGATACGCAGTATTTT
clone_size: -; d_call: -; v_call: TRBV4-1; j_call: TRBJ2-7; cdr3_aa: CASSQVKGSYEQYF; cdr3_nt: TGCGCCAGCAGCCAAGTGAAGGGGTCCTACGAGCAGTACTTC
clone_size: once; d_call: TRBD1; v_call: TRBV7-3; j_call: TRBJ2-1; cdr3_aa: CASSYSPGQGEQFF; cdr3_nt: TGTGCCAGCAGCTATTCTCCGGGACAGGGTGAGCAGTTCTTC
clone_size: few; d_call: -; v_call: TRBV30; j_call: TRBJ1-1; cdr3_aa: CAWSVSQTEAFF; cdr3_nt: TGTGCCTGGAGTGTTAGTCAGACTGAAGCTTTCTTT
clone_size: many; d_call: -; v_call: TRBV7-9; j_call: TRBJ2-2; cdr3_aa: CASSLTSNTGELFF; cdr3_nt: TGTGCCAGCAGCTTAACTTCGAACACCGGGGAGCTGTTTTTT
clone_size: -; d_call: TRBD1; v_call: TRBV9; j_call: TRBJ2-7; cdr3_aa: CASSVGTGESYEQYF; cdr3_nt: TGTGCCAGCAGCGTCGGGACAGGGGAATCCTACGAGCAGTACTTC
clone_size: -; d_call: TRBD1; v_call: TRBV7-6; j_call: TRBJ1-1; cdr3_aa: CASSDQGAGTEAFF; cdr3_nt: TGTGCCAGCAGCGACCAGGGGGCTGGGACTGAAGCTTTCTTT
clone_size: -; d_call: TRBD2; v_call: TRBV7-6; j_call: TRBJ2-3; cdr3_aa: CASSFLAGGSDTQYF; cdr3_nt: TGTGCCAGCAGCTTCCTAGCGGGGGGATCAGATACGCAGTATTTT
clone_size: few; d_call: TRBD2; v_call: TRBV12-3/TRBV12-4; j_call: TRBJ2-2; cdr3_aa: CASSFRTSSNTGELFF; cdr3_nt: TGTGCCAGCAGTTTCCGGACTAGCTCGAACACCGGGGAGCTGTTTTTT
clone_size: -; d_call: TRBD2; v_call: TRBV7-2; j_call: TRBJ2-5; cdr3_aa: CASSPLAGLSLETQYF; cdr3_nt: TGTGCCAGCAGCCCTTTAGCGGGTTTGTCGCTAGAGACCCAGTACTTC
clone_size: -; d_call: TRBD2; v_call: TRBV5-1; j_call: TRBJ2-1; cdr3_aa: CASSLQASGSRNEQFF; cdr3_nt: TGCGCCAGCAGCTTGCAGGCTAGCGGGTCAAGGAATGAGCAGTTCTTC
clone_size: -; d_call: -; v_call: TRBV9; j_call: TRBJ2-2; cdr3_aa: CASNGFTRTNTGELFF; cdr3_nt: TGTGCCAGCAATGGTTTTACGCGTACGAACACCGGGGAGCTGTTTTTT
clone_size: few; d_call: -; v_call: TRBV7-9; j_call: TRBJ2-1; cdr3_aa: CASSSLAFHSYNEQFF; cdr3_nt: TGTGCCAGCAGCTCTCTCGCTTTTCACTCCTACAATGAGCAGTTCTTC
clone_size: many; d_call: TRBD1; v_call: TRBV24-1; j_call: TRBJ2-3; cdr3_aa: CATSGDRDADTQYF; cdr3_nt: TGTGCCACCAGCGGGGACAGGGACGCAGATACGCAGTATTTT
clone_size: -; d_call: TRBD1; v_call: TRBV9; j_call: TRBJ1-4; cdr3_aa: CASSVAGQGDEKLFF; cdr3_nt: TGTGCCAGCAGCGTAGCCGGACAGGGGGACGAAAAACTGTTTTTT
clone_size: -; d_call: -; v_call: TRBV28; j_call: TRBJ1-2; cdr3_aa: CASSWGGIGYTF; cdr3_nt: TGTGCCAGCAGTTGGGGAGGGATCGGCTACACCTTC
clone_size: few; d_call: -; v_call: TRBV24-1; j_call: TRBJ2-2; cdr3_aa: CATGDLGFENTGELFF; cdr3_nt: TGTGCCACCGGAGACTTAGGGTTCGAGAACACCGGGGAGCTGTTTTTT
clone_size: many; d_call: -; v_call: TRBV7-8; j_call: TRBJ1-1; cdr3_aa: CASSLYNRGSGAFF; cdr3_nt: TGTGCCAGCAGCTTATATAATAGGGGTTCGGGAGCTTTCTTT
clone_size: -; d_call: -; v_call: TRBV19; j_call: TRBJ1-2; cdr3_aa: CASSIEGTNYGYTF; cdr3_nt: TGTGCCAGTAGTATTGAGGGAACTAACTATGGCTACACCTTC
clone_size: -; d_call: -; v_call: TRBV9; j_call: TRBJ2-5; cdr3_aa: CASSSPGTWGETQYF; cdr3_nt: TGTGCCAGCAGCTCCCCCGGGACTTGGGGAGAGACCCAGTACTTC
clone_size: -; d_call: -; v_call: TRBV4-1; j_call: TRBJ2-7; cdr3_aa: CASSQGEGLMYEQYF; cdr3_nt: TGCGCCAGCAGCCAAGGCGAGGGTTTGATGTACGAGCAGTACTTC
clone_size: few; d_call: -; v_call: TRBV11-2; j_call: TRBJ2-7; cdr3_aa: CASSFSRAHEQYF; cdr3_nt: TGTGCCAGCAGCTTTAGTAGGGCCCACGAGCAGTACTTC
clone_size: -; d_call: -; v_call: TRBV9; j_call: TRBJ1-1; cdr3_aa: CASSRGLAATEAFF; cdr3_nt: TGTGCCAGCAGCCGGGGACTAGCAGCGACTGAAGCTTTCTTT
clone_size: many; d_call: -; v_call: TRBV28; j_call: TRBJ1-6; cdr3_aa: CASSLLGREDSPLHF; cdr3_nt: TGTGCCAGCAGTTTATTAGGCAGGGAGGATTCACCCCTCCACTTT
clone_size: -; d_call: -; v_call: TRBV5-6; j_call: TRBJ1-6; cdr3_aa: CASSSLGGRENSPLHF; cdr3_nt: TGTGCCAGCAGCAGCTTGGGAGGCAGGGAAAATTCACCCCTCCACTTT
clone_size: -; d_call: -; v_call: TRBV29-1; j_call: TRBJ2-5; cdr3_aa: CSVGVGETQYF; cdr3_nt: TGCAGCGTTGGCGTAGGAGAGACCCAGTACTTC
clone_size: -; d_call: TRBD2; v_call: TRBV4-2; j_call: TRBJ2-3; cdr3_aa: CASSLNRGGGTDTQYF; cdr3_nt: TGTGCCAGCAGCCTGAACCGGGGGGGTGGCACAGATACGCAGTATTTT
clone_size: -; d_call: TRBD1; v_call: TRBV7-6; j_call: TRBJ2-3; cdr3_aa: CASSPPNRGDTQYF; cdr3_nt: TGTGCCAGCAGCCCTCCCAACAGGGGAGATACGCAGTATTTT
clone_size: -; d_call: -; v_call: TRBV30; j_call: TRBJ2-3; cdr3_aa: CAWGRWDTQYF; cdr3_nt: TGTGCCTGGGGGCGTTGGGATACGCAGTATTTT
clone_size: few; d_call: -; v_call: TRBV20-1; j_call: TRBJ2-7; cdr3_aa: CSARRMTPPYEQYF; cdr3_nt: TGCAGTGCTAGACGGATGACACCCCCCTACGAGCAGTACTTC
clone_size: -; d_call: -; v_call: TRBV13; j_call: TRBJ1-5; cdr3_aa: CASSLGPPGSRQPQHF; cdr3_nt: TGTGCCAGCAGCTTAGGCCCCCCAGGGAGTAGACAGCCCCAGCATTTT
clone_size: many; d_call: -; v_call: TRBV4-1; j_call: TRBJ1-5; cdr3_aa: CASSQDRDQPQHF; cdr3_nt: TGCGCCAGCAGCCAAGATCGGGATCAGCCCCAGCATTTT
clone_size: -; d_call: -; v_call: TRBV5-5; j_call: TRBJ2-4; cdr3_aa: CASSDPQGLAKNIQYF; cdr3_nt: TGTGCCAGCAGCGACCCGCAGGGGCTAGCCAAAAACATTCAGTACTTC
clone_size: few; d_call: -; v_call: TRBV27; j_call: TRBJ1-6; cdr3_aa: CASSLHNLNSPLHF; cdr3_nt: TGTGCCAGCAGCCTACATAATCTTAATTCACCCCTCCACTTT
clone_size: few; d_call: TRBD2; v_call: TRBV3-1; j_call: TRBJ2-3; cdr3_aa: CASSQVGGGLGTDTQYF; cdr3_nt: TGTGCCAGCAGCCAAGTCGGCGGGGGGTTGGGGACAGATACGCAGTATTTT
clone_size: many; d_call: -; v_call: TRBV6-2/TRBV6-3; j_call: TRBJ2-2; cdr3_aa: CAIRTFSTGELFF; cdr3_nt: TGTGCCATCAGGACCTTTTCCACCGGGGAGCTGTTTTTT
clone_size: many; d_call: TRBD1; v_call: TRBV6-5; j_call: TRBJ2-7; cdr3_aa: CASSYGAGGYEQYF; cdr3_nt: TGTGCCAGCAGTTATGGTGCAGGGGGCTACGAGCAGTACTTC
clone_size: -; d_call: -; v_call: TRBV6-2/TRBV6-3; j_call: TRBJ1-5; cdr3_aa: CASSRTKMLWQPQHF; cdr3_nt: TGTGCCAGCAGTCGTACAAAGATGTTGTGGCAGCCCCAGCATTTT
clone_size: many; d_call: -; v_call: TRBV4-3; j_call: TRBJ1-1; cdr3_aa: CASSQDRGSEAFF; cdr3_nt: TGCGCCAGCAGCCAAGATCGCGGCTCTGAAGCTTTCTTT
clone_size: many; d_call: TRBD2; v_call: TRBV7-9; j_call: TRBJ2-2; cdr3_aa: CAAERGRELFF; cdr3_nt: TGTGCCGCCGAGCGGGGTCGGGAGCTGTTTTTT
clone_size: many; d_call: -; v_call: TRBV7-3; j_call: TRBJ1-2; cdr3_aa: CASSLKRTNYGYTF; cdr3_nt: TGTGCCAGCAGCTTAAAACGTACTAACTATGGCTACACCTTC
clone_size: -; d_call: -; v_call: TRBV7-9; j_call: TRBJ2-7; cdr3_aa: CGLGPYEQYF; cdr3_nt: TGTGGCCTTGGACCCTACGAGCAGTACTTC
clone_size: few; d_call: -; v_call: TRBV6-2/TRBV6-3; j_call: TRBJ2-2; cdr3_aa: CASSPANEAGELFF; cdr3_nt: TGTGCCAGCAGCCCGGCGAACGAGGCCGGGGAGCTGTTTTTT
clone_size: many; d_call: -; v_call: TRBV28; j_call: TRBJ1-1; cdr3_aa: CASSLLGKTEAFF; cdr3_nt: TGTGCCAGCAGTTTATTGGGGAAAACTGAAGCTTTCTTT
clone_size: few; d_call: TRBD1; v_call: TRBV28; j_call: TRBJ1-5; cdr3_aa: CASTTGTDYQPQHF; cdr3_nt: TGTGCCAGTACAACCGGGACAGACTATCAGCCCCAGCATTTT
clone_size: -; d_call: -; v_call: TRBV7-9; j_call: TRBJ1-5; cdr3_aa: CASSLALIDSNQPQHF; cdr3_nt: TGTGCCAGCAGCTTAGCACTCATAGATAGCAATCAGCCCCAGCATTTT
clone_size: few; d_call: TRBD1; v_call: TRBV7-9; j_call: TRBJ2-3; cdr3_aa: CASSPRPGQDLADTQYF; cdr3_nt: TGTGCCAGCAGCCCCAGACCGGGACAGGACCTCGCAGATACGCAGTATTTT
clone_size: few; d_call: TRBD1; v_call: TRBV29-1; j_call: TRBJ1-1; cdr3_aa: CSAWTGEGTEAFF; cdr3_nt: TGCAGCGCTTGGACAGGGGAGGGCACTGAAGCTTTCTTT
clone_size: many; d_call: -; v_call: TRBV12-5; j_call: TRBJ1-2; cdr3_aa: CASGLVPGYDYGYTF; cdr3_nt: TGTGCTAGTGGTTTGGTACCCGGGTATGACTATGGCTACACCTTC
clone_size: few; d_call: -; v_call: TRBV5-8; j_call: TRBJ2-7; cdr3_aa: CASSLLGAYEQYF; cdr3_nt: TGTGCCAGCAGCTTGTTAGGGGCCTACGAGCAGTACTTC
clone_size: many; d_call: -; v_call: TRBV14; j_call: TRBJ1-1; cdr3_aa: CASSQELRANTEAFF; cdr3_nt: TGTGCCAGCAGCCAAGAGCTCCGAGCGAACACTGAAGCTTTCTTT
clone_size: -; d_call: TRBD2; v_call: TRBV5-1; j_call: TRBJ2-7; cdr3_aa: CASSRRTSGEYEQYF; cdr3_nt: TGCGCCAGCAGCAGACGGACTAGCGGGGAATACGAGCAGTACTTC
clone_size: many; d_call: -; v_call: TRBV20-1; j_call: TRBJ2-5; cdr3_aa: CSARAGKETQYF; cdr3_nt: TGCAGTGCTAGAGCAGGGAAAGAGACCCAGTACTTC
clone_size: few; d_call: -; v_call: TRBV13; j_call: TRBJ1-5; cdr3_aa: CASSRGDLQDSQPQHF; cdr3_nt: TGTGCCAGCAGCCGTGGCGATCTACAGGACAGTCAGCCCCAGCATTTT
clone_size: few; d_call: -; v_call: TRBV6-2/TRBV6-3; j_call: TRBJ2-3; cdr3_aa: CASAEPSDTQYF; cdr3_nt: TGTGCCAGCGCCGAACCGTCGGATACGCAGTATTTT
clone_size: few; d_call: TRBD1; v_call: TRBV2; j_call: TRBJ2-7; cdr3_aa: CASTPANRGYEQYF; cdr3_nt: TGTGCCAGCACTCCCGCGAACAGGGGGTACGAGCAGTACTTC
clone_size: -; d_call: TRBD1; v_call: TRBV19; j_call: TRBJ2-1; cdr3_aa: CASSPGTGNEQFF; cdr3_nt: TGTGCCAGTAGTCCCGGGACAGGCAATGAGCAGTTCTTC
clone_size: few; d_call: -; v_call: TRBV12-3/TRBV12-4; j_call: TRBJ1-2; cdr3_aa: CASSLSVSGESTF; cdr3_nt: TGTGCCAGCAGTTTATCCGTATCGGGCGAAAGTACCTTC
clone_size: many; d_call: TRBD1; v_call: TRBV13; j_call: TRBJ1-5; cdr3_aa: CASSRGQGVHQPQHF; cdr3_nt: TGTGCCAGCAGCCGAGGACAGGGGGTGCATCAGCCCCAGCATTTT